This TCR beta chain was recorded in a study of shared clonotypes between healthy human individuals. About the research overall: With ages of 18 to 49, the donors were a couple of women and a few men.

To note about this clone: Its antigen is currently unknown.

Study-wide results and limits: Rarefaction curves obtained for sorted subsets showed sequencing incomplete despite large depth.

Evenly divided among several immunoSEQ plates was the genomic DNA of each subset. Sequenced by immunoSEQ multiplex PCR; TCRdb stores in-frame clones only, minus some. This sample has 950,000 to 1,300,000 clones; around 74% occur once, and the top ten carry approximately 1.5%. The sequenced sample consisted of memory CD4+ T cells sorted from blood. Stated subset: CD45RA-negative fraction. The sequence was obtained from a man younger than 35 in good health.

The CDR3 protein is CATSLRTQTYEQYF. CDR3 nucleotide sequence: TGTGCCACCAGCCTACGGACTCAAACCTACGAGCAGTACTTC. The chain has TRBV15 and TRBJ2-7, with D possibly being TRBD2 (5 bases). The V end lost 5 bases, the J end lost 2 bases, and 13 bases lay between the germline ends. Germline-derived CDR1 and CDR2 are LNHNV and YYDKDF (reference sequence). The CDR3 has 14 amino acids. Filled out from reference TRBV15 and TRBJ2-7, the complete variable domain reads DAMVIQNPRYQVTQFGKPVTLSCSQTLNHNVMYWYQQKSSQAPKLLFHYYDKDFNNEADTPDNFQSRRPNTSFCFLDIRSPGLGDTAMYLCATSLRTQTYEQYFGPGTRLTVT.